These T cell receptor beta chains were read from a single sample in a study of blood T cell repertoires in COVID-19. Data came from immunoSEQ multiplex PCR; TCRdb stores just in-frame clones and leaves some out. The sample has tens of thousands of clones; 87% are singletons. What was sequenced was peripheral blood. The receptors were sampled from a middle-aged man with COVID-19, enrolled during active disease. Each CDR3 is given with its conserved first and last residue. Each record gives: J gene, clone size, D gene, V gene, CDR3 protein, CDR3 DNA. The D gene is left open where the match is weak. Clone size is not always given. Where it is, it says once, few, many or a class for expanded clones.

J: TRBJ1-2; size: NA; D: NA; V: TRBV28; CDR3: CASRTLVYGYTF; DNA: TGTGCCAGCAGAACGTTAGTATATGGCTACACCTTC
J: TRBJ1-5; size: NA; D: TRBD1; V: TRBV18; CDR3: CASSPGQVEHQPQHF; DNA: TGTGCCAGCTCACCAGGACAGGTTGAACATCAGCCCCAGCATTTT
J: TRBJ1-3; size: NA; D: NA; V: TRBV6-1; CDR3: CASSERGGGLRAIYF; DNA: TGTGCCAGCAGTGAAAGGGGGGGAGGGCTCCGTGCCATATATTTT
J: TRBJ2-1; size: NA; D: TRBD2; V: TRBV6-6; CDR3: CASSYYAGAYNEQFF; DNA: TGTGCCAGCAGTTACTATGCGGGAGCCTACAATGAGCAGTTCTTC
J: TRBJ2-2; size: once; D: NA; V: TRBV6-6; CDR3: CASRRMRELGGELFF; DNA: TGTGCCAGCAGACGCATGAGGGAGTTGGGCGGGGAGCTGTTTTTT
J: TRBJ2-2; size: NA; D: TRBD1; V: TRBV9; CDR3: CASSVAKDRGVDTGELFF; DNA: TGTGCCAGCAGCGTAGCGAAGGACAGGGGTGTGGACACCGGGGAGCTGTTTTTT
J: TRBJ1-1; size: NA; D: NA; V: TRBV30; CDR3: CAWSVRDKNTEAFF; DNA: TGTGCCTGGAGTGTACGGGACAAGAACACTGAAGCTTTCTTT
J: TRBJ2-7; size: NA; D: NA; V: TRBV30; CDR3: CAWSGRTTYEQYF; DNA: TGTGCCTGGAGTGGCAGAACGACCTACGAGCAGTACTTC
J: TRBJ1-5; size: NA; D: TRBD1; V: TRBV19; CDR3: CASSPGQVNQPQHF; DNA: TGTGCCAGTAGCCCGGGACAGGTCAATCAGCCCCAGCATTTT
J: TRBJ2-5; size: NA; D: NA; V: TRBV19; CDR3: CASSGQQETQYF; DNA: TGTGCCAGTAGTGGGCAACAAGAGACCCAGTACTTC
J: TRBJ1-2; size: NA; D: NA; V: TRBV25-1; CDR3: CASSGRWRDGYTF; DNA: TGTGCCAGCAGTGGAAGGTGGAGGGATGGCTACACCTTC
J: TRBJ1-3; size: few; D: NA; V: TRBV3-1/TRBV3-2; CDR3: CASSPRQRVNSGNTIYF; DNA: TGTGCCAGCAGCCCGCGACAGAGAGTCAACTCTGGAAACACCATATATTTT
J: TRBJ1-6; size: once; D: TRBD1; V: TRBV7-2; CDR3: CASSSGPTGSDSPLHF; DNA: TGTGCCAGCAGCTCTGGCCCGACAGGGTCAGATTCACCCCTCCACTTT
J: TRBJ1-6; size: NA; D: NA; V: TRBV4-1; CDR3: CASSQDRLGGYNSPLHF; DNA: TGCGCCAGCAGCCAAGATCGCCTCGGAGGGTATAATTCACCCCTCCACTTT
J: TRBJ2-5; size: NA; D: NA; V: TRBV2; CDR3: CASSSDFKETQYF; DNA: TGTGCCAGCAGCAGCGACTTTAAAGAGACCCAGTACTTC
J: TRBJ2-3; size: NA; D: NA; V: TRBV2; CDR3: CASTEGGGTDTQYF; DNA: TGTGCCAGCACCGAAGGGGGGGGCACAGATACGCAGTATTTT
J: TRBJ2-5; size: NA; D: TRBD2; V: TRBV4-1; CDR3: CASSQDPPVVAGETQYF; DNA: TGCGCCAGCAGCCAAGACCCTCCGGTGGTAGCGGGGGAGACCCAGTACTTC
J: TRBJ1-5; size: NA; D: TRBD1; V: TRBV15; CDR3: CATTGQGSNQPQHF; DNA: TGTGCCACCACAGGACAGGGAAGCAATCAGCCCCAGCATTTT
J: TRBJ2-7; size: NA; D: NA; V: TRBV7-8; CDR3: CASSSGVGAYEQYF; DNA: TGTGCCAGCAGCTCCGGGGTTGGGGCCTACGAGCAGTACTTC
J: TRBJ2-1; size: NA; D: NA; V: TRBV11-2; CDR3: CASSFSGEQFF; DNA: TGTGCCAGCAGCTTCAGTGGTGAGCAGTTCTTC
J: TRBJ1-5; size: NA; D: NA; V: TRBV2; CDR3: CASSDDSRYQPQHF; DNA: TGTGCCAGCAGTGACGACAGCCGCTATCAGCCCCAGCATTTT
J: TRBJ2-7; size: NA; D: TRBD1; V: TRBV5-1; CDR3: CASSLGTGGKDEQYF; DNA: TGCGCCAGCAGCTTGGGGACAGGGGGTAAGGACGAGCAGTACTTC
J: TRBJ2-1; size: NA; D: NA; V: TRBV4-1; CDR3: CASSQVARQFF; DNA: TGCGCCAGCAGCCAAGTAGCGCGGCAGTTCTTC
J: TRBJ1-1; size: NA; D: NA; V: TRBV5-1; CDR3: CASSPPAPGNTEAFF; DNA: TGCGCCAGCAGCCCCCCAGCCCCGGGTAACACTGAAGCTTTCTTT
J: TRBJ1-2; size: NA; D: TRBD1; V: TRBV5-6; CDR3: CASSLSEGAMDGYTF; DNA: TGTGCCAGCAGCTTGTCAGAGGGGGCGATGGATGGCTACACCTTC
J: TRBJ2-1; size: once; D: NA; V: TRBV27; CDR3: CASSRGGVLGPYNEQFF; DNA: TGTGCCAGCAGTAGGGGGGGGGTCCTAGGACCTTACAATGAGCAGTTCTTC
J: TRBJ2-3; size: NA; D: TRBD1; V: TRBV5-4; CDR3: CASSPGTGPDTQYF; DNA: TGTGCCAGCAGCCCCGGGACAGGGCCAGATACGCAGTATTTT
J: TRBJ2-7; size: NA; D: TRBD2; V: TRBV3-1/TRBV3-2; CDR3: CASSQETGLAGFYEQYF; DNA: TGTGCCAGCAGCCAAGAAACGGGACTAGCGGGTTTCTACGAGCAGTACTTC
J: TRBJ1-5; size: NA; D: NA; V: TRBV5-1; CDR3: CASSLGQAPNQPQHF; DNA: TGCGCCAGCAGCTTGGGACAGGCCCCCAATCAGCCCCAGCATTTT
J: TRBJ2-1; size: NA; D: TRBD2; V: TRBV6-1; CDR3: CASSEGGGANEQFF; DNA: TGTGCCAGCAGTGAAGGCGGGGGGGCTAATGAGCAGTTCTTC
J: TRBJ1-2; size: NA; D: TRBD1; V: TRBV9; CDR3: CASSVARGDGYTF; DNA: TGTGCCAGCAGCGTAGCCAGGGGGGATGGCTACACCTTC
J: TRBJ1-1; size: NA; D: NA; V: TRBV7-9; CDR3: CASSAGNTEAFF; DNA: TGTGCCAGCAGCGCGGGGAACACTGAAGCTTTCTTT
J: TRBJ2-7; size: once; D: TRBD1; V: TRBV2; CDR3: CASRPRGQGRYEQYF; DNA: TGTGCCAGCAGGCCCAGGGGACAGGGGAGGTACGAGCAGTACTTC
J: TRBJ1-3; size: NA; D: NA; V: TRBV29-1; CDR3: CSVGGSGNTIYF; DNA: TGCAGCGTTGGAGGGTCAGGAAACACCATATATTTT
J: TRBJ1-4; size: NA; D: TRBD1; V: TRBV14; CDR3: CASSQAGTGGEKLFF; DNA: TGTGCCAGCAGCCAAGCCGGGACAGGGGGCGAAAAACTGTTTTTT
J: TRBJ1-2; size: NA; D: NA; V: TRBV10-2; CDR3: CASSFRDPNYGYTF; DNA: TGCGCCAGCAGTTTCAGGGATCCCAACTATGGCTACACCTTC
J: TRBJ1-2; size: NA; D: NA; V: TRBV19; CDR3: CASTARGRVYGYTF; DNA: TGTGCCAGTACCGCTCGTGGCAGGGTCTATGGCTACACCTTC
J: TRBJ1-2; size: NA; D: NA; V: TRBV6-5; CDR3: CATRGGRVNYGYTF; DNA: TGTGCCACCCGGGGGGGGCGGGTCAACTATGGCTACACCTTC
J: TRBJ2-3; size: NA; D: TRBD2; V: TRBV10-3; CDR3: CAISDIGGTSGTQYF; DNA: TGTGCCATCAGTGACATCGGAGGGACTAGTGGTACGCAGTATTTT
J: TRBJ2-1; size: once; D: TRBD2; V: TRBV7-9; CDR3: CASSPRGGSYNEQFF; DNA: TGTGCCAGCAGCCCTCGGGGGGGGTCCTACAATGAGCAGTTCTTC
J: TRBJ2-1; size: NA; D: NA; V: TRBV2; CDR3: CASSGLGDEQFF; DNA: TGTGCCAGCAGTGGACTAGGCGATGAGCAGTTCTTC
J: TRBJ2-1; size: NA; D: NA; V: TRBV30; CDR3: CAWGLSGKRSYNEQFF; DNA: TGTGCCTGGGGATTGTCGGGCAAGCGGAGTTACAATGAGCAGTTCTTC
J: TRBJ1-5; size: once; D: NA; V: TRBV6-5; CDR3: CASKRNEYSNQPQHF; DNA: TGTGCCAGCAAGAGGAACGAATATAGCAATCAGCCCCAGCATTTT
J: TRBJ2-7; size: NA; D: TRBD2; V: TRBV11-3; CDR3: CASSLRTSLLSYEQYF; DNA: TGTGCCAGCAGCCTCAGGACTAGCCTTCTCTCCTACGAGCAGTACTTC
J: TRBJ1-1; size: NA; D: NA; V: TRBV12-5; CDR3: CASGSRLTAEAFF; DNA: TGTGCTAGTGGTTCTAGGCTTACGGCTGAAGCTTTCTTT
J: TRBJ2-2; size: NA; D: NA; V: TRBV7-9; CDR3: CASSLGPSSGELFF; DNA: TGTGCCAGCAGCTTAGGGCCTTCGTCCGGGGAGCTGTTTTTT
J: TRBJ1-5; size: NA; D: NA; V: TRBV28; CDR3: CAIERGSTYQPQHF; DNA: TGTGCCATCGAGAGGGGGAGTACGTATCAGCCCCAGCATTTT